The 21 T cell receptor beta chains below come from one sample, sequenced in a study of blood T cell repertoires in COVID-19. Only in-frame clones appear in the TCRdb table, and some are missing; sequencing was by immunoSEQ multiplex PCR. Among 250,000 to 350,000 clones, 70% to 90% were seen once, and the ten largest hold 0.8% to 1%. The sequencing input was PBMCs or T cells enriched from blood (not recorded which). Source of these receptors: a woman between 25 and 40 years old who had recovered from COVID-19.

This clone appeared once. In DNA, the CDR3 is TGTGCCAGCAGCCCCACGACAGGCCCCTACGAGCAGTACTTC. Protein: CASSPTTGPYEQYF. This rearrangement joins TRBV11-2 to TRBJ2-7; weak D call: TRBD1 (6 bases). The CDR3 extends over 14 amino acids. Germline CDR1 and CDR2: SGHAT and FQNNGV. With 5 bases removed from V and 2 bases from J, the gap between germline ends came to 13 bases.

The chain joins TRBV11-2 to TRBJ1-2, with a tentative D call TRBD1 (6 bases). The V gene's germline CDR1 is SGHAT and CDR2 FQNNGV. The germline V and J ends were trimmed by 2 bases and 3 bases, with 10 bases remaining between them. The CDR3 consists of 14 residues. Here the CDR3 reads CASSLHAGDYGYTF. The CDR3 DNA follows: TGTGCCAGCAGCTTACACGCAGGGGACTATGGCTACACCTTC. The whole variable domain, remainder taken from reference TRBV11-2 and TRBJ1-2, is EAGVAQSPRYKIIEKRQSVAFWCNPISGHATLYWYQQILGQGPKLLIQFQNNGVVDDSQLPKDRFSAERLKGVDSTLKIQPAKLEDSAVYLCASSLHAGDYGYTFGSGTRLTVV.

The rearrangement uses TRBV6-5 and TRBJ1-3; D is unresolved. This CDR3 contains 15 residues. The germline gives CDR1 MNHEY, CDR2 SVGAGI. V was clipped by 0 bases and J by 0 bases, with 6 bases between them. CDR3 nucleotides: TGTGCCAGCAGTTACTCGGGCAGCTCTGGAAACACCATATATTTT. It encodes CASSYSGSSGNTIYF.

CDR3 nucleotides: TGTGCCAGCAGTGAACCTTTGGTGCTTGCGGGAATGGTCGAGCAGTACTTC. It specifies CASSEPLVLAGMVEQYF. The chain uses TRBV2 and TRBJ2-7; D is perhaps TRBD2 (6 bases). V was shortened by 2 bases and J by 6 bases, with 23 bases between the two germline ends. CDR3 size: 17 residues. Looked up from germline, CDR1 is SNHLY and CDR2 is FYNNEI.

CDR3: CASRKSGRWYNEQFF. CDR3 DNA sequence: TGTGCCAGCAGAAAGAGCGGGAGGTGGTACAATGAGCAGTTCTTC. The chain has TRBV27 and TRBJ2-1; the match to TRBD2 covers 9 bases. Per germline, CDR1 MNHEY and CDR2 SMNVEV (reference sequence). Trimming cost V 6 bases and J 4 bases; bases outside gene matches: 7. This CDR3 spans 15 amino acids.

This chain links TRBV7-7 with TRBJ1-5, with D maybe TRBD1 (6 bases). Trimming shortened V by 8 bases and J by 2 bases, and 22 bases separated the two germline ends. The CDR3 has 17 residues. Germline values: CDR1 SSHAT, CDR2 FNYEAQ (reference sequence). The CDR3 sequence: CASRMGASPRRNQPQHF. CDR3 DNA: TGTGCCAGCCGAATGGGGGCCTCCCCTAGACGCAATCAGCCCCAGCATTTT.

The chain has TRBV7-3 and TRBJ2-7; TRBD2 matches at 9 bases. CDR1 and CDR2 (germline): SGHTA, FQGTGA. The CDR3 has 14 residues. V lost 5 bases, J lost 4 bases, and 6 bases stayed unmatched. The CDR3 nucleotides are TGTGCCAGCAGCCCGGCTAGCGGGGCGTACGAGCAGTACTTC. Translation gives CASSPASGAYEQYF.

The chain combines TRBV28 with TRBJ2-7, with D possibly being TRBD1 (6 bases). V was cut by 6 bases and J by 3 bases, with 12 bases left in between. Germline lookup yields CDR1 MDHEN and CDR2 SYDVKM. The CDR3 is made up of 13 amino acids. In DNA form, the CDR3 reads TGTGCCAGCAGGAAAACAGGGAACTACGAGCAGTACTTC. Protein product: CASRKTGNYEQYF. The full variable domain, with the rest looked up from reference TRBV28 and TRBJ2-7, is DVKVTQSSRYLVKRTGEKVFLECVQDMDHENMFWYRQDPGLGLRLIYFSYDVKMKEKGDIPEGYSVSREKKERFSLILESASTNQTSMYLCASRKTGNYEQYFGPGTRLTVT.

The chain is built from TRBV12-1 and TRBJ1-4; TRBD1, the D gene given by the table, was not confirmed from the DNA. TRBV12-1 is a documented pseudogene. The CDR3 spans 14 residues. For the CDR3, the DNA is TGTGCCAGCAGCTCCACAGGGAAGGGTGAAAAACTGTTTTTT. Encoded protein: CASSSTGKGEKLFF.

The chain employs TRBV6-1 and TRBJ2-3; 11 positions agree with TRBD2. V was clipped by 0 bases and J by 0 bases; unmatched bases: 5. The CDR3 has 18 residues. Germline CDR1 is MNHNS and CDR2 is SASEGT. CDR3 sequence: CASSEALASGGSTDTQYF. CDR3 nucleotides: TGTGCCAGCAGTGAAGCCCTCGCTAGCGGGGGGAGCACAGATACGCAGTATTTT.

CDR3 region: CASSLRAGGPNTGELFF. CDR3 bases: TGTGCCAGCAGCTTACGAGCGGGAGGCCCGAACACCGGGGAGCTGTTTTTT. The chain links TRBV7-8 to TRBJ2-2; 9 bases are a match to TRBD2. V dropped 2 bases and J dropped 0; count of bases not matched to a gene: 4. The CDR3 is made up of 17 amino acids. Per the germline V gene, CDR1 is SGHVS and CDR2 is FQNEAQ.

CDR3 region: CASIPTGRPQTGEQFF. DNA of the CDR3: TGTGCCAGTATTCCTACTGGGCGGCCCCAGACAGGGGAGCAGTTCTTC. The chain joins TRBV19 to TRBJ2-1, with 7 nucleotides matching TRBD1. The germline V gene encodes CDR1 LNHDA and CDR2 SQIVND (reference sequence). The CDR3 covers 16 residues. Trimming cost V 7 bases and J 10 bases; bases outside gene matches: 19. Filled out from reference TRBV19 and TRBJ2-1, the complete variable domain reads DGGITQSPKYLFRKEGQNVTLSCEQNLNHDAMYWYRQDPGQGLRLIYYSQIVNDFQKGDIAEGYSVSREKKESFPLTVTSAQKNPTAFYLCASIPTGRPQTGEQFFGPGTRLTVL.

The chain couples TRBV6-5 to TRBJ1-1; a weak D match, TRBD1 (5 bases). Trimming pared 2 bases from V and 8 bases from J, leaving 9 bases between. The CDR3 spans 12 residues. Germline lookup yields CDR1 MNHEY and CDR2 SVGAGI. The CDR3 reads CASSYPGREAFF. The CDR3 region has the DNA TGTGCCAGCAGTTACCCAGGGAGGGAAGCTTTCTTT.

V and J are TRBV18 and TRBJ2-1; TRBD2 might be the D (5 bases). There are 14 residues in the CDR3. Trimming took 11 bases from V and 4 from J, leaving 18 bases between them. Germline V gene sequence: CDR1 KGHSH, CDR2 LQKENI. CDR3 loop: CAETTGGPYNEQFF. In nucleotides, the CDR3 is TGTGCCGAAACTACTGGAGGACCATACAATGAGCAGTTCTTC.

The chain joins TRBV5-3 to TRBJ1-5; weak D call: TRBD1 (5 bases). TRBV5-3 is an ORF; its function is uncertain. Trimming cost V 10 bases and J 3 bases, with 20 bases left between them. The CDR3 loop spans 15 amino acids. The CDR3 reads CARGQGDLVNQPQHF. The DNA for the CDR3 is TGTGCCCGTGGCCAAGGGGATCTGGTCAATCAGCCCCAGCATTTT.

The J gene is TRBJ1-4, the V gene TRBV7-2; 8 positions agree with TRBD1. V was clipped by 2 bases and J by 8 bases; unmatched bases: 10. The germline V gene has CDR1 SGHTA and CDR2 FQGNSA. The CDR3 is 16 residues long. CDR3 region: CASSLRQGLPDEKLFF. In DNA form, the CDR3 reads TGTGCCAGCAGCTTAAGACAGGGGCTCCCTGACGAAAAACTGTTTTTT. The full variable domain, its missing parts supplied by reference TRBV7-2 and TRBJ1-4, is GAGVSQSPSNKVTEKGKDVELRCDPISGHTALYWYRQSLGQGLEFLIYFQGNSAPDKSGLPSDRFSAERTGGSVSTLTIQRTQQEDSAVYLCASSLRQGLPDEKLFFGSGTQLSVL.

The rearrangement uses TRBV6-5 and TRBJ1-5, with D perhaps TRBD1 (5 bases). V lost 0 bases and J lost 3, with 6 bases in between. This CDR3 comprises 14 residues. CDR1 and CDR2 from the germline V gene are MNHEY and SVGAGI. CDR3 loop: CASSYSGDNQPQHF. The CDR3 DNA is TGTGCCAGCAGTTACTCAGGGGACAATCAGCCCCAGCATTTT.

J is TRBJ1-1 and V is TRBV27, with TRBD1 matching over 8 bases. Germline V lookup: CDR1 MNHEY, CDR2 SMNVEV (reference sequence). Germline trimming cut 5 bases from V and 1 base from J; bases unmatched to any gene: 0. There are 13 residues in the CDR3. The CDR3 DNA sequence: TGTGCCAGCAGTGGACAGGGGAACACTGAAGCTTTCTTT. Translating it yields CASSGQGNTEAFF.

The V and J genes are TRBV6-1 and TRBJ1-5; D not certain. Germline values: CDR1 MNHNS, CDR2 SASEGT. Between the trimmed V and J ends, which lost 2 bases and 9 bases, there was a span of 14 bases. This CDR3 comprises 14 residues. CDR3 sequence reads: CASSEFNSLSPQHF. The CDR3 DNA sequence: TGTGCCAGCAGTGAATTTAACAGCCTCTCGCCCCAGCATTTT.

The CDR3 here is CASSTRTGIEAFF. CDR3 in DNA: TGTGCCAGCAGCACCCGGACAGGGATTGAAGCTTTCTTT. The rearrangement uses TRBV5-6 and TRBJ1-1; 8 bases map to TRBD1. The CDR3 runs 13 residues. Unmatched junction bases numbered 6, after V lost 4 bases and J lost 7 bases. Germline-derived CDR1 and CDR2 are SGHDT and YYEEEE.

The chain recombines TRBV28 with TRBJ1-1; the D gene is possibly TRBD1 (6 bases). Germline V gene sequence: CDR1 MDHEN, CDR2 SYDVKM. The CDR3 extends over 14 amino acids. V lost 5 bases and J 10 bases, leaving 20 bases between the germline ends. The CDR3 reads CASSQGPKRGLAFF. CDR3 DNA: TGTGCCAGCAGTCAGGGGCCCAAGCGAGGATTAGCTTTCTTT.